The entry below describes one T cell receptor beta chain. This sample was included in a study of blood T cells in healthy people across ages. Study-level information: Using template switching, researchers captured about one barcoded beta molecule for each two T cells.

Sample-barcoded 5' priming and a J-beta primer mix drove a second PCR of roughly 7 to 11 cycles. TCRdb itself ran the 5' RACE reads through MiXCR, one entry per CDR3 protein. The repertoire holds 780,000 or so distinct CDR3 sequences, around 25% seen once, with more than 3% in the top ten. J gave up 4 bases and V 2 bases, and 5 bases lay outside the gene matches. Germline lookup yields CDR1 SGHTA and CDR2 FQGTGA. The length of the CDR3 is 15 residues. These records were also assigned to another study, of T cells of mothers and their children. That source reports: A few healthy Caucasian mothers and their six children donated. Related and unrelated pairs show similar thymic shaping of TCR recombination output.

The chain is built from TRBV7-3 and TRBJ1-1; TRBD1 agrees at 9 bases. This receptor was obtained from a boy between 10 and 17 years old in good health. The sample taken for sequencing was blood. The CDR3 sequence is CASSLLGQGRTEAFF. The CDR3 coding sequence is TGTGCCAGCAGCTTACTCGGACAGGGGCGCACTGAAGCTTTCTTT.